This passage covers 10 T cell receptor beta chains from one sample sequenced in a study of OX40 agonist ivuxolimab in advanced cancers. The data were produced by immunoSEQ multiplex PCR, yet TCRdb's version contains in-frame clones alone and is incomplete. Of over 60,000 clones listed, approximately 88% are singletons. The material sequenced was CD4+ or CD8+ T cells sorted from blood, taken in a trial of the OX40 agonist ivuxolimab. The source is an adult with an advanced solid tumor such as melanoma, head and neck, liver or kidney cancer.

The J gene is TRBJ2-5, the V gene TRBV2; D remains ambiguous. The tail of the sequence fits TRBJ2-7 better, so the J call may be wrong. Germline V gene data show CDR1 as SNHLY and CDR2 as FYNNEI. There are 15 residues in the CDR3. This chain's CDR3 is CASSEPGPGPYEQYF. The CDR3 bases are TGTGCCAGCAGTGAACCCGGGCCAGGCCCCTACGAGCAGTACTTC.

Written as DNA, the CDR3 is TGTGCCAGCAGTTTTCTCAGGGCGGGCGAGCAGTACTTC. Translating it yields CASSFLRAGEQYF. The V gene is TRBV27, the J gene TRBJ2-7; tentatively, D is TRBD1 or TRBD2 (5 bases each). Trimming shortened V by 3 bases and J by 6 bases, and 12 bases separated the two germline ends. CDR1 is MNHEY and CDR2 is SMNVEV in the germline V gene (reference sequence). This CDR3 is built from 13 residues.

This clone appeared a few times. Written as DNA, the CDR3 is TGCGCCAGCAGCCAAATTTCCTTTGGGGGACACACTGAAGCTTTCTTT. Translating it yields CASSQISFGGHTEAFF. The rearrangement uses TRBV4-3 and TRBJ1-1; the D gene is possibly TRBD1 (5 bases). The CDR3 is 16 residues long. Trimming cost V 2 bases and J 3 bases, with 16 bases left between them. Germline CDR1 reads LGHNA; CDR2 reads YSLEER.

The CDR3 DNA reads as TGTGCCAGCAGCTTAGCGGGGGTTTTGGGAGAGACCCAGTACTTC. Its translation: CASSLAGVLGETQYF. V is TRBV11-2 and J is TRBJ2-5; the D gene is possibly TRBD2 (6 bases). The length of the CDR3 is 15 residues. Germline V gene sequence: CDR1 SGHAT, CDR2 FQNNGV. V was pared by 1 base and J by 4 bases, with 13 bases between.

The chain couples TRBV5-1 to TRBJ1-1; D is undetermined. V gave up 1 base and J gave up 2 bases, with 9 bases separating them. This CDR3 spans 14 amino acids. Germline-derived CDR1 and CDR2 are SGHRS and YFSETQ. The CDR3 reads CASSLKAPNTEAFF. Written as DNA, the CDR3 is TGCGCCAGCAGCTTGAAGGCACCAAACACTGAAGCTTTCTTT.

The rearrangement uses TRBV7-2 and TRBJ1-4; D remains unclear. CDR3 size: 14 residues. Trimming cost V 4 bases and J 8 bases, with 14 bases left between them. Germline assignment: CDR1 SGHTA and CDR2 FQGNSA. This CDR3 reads CASSSPPGREKLFF. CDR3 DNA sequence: TGTGCCAGCAGCTCTCCCCCCGGACGGGAAAAACTGTTTTTT.

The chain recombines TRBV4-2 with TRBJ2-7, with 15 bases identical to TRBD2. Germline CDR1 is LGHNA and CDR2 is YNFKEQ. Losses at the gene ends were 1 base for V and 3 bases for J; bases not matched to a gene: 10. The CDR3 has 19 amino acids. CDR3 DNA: TGTGCCAGCAGCCAAGGATCAGGGGGGACTAGCGGGAGGTTCTACGAGCAGTACTTC. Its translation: CASSQGSGGTSGRFYEQYF.

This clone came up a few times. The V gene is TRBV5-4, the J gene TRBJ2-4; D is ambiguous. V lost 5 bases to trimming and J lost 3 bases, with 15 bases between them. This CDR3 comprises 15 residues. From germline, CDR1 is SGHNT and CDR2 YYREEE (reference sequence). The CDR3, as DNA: TGTGCCAGCAGTCCGGGCTTATCGGGCAAAAACATTCAGTACTTC. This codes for CASSPGLSGKNIQYF.

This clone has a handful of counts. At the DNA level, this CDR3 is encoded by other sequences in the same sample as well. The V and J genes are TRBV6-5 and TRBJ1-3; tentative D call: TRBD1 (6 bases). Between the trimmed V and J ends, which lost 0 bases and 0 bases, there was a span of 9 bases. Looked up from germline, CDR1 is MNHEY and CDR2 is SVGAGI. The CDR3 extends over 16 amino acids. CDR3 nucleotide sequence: TGTGCCAGCAGTTACTCAACAGGGCTCTCTGGAAACACCATATATTTT. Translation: CASSYSTGLSGNTIYF.

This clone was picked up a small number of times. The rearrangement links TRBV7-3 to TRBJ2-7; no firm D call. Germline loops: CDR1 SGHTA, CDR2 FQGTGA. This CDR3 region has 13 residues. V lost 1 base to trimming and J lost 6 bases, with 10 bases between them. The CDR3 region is CASSLNVVGEQYF. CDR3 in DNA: TGTGCCAGCAGCTTAAACGTGGTGGGCGAGCAGTACTTC.